This T cell receptor (beta chain) comes out of a study of blood T cell repertoires in COVID-19. V lost 5 bases and J lost 1; bases outside the gene matches: 7. CDR3 size: 15 residues. The germline CDR1 and CDR2 sequences are LGHNT and FRNRAP. The table came from immunoSEQ multiplex PCR; TCRdb's copy has only in-frame clones and leaves some out. In the table there are under 200,000 clones, around 82% of which are singletons. This chain connects TRBV12-5 to TRBJ1-1, with 7 bases aligning to TRBD1. The sequenced sample consisted of peripheral blood. The TCR comes from a human donor with acute or convalescent COVID-19. The donor label of this sample is uncertain. Here the CDR3 reads CASGPRTGENTEAFF. As DNA, the CDR3 is TGTGCTAGTGGTCCCCGGACAGGAGAGAACACTGAAGCTTTCTTT.